What follows describes a single T cell receptor (beta chain). Its antigen specificity is not known. The junction differs from germline at one of its ends, possibly a read error. The data were obtained in a study of blood T cells in healthy people across ages (dated by TCRdb to about 2015). Regarding the complete study: In model experiments, template switching captured about one uniquely barcoded TCR beta cDNA molecule for every two T cells. The study measured age-related changes in TCR beta repertoire diversity using deep sequencing normalized with unique cDNA molecular identifiers. The donors were divided into four age groups: young (average around 17 years), middle-aged (over 35), aged (about 56) and long-lived (about 84). The study analyzed two additional independent replicas of 1 million unique cDNA reads from the same blood draw for two donors, one aged 18 to 30 and one aged 80 or older. Study-wide findings and limitations: The percentage of naive T cells measured by flow cytometry correlated strongly with observed TCR beta diversity. The CMV infection status of donors was not known, potentially confounding age-related changes in expanded clonotypes. Since profiling was done on bulk unsorted PBMCs, naive and antigen-experienced compartments could not be conclusively compared. Compared with the aged group, the long-lived group had more naive CD4+ T cells, fewer expanded clones and increased TCR diversity, suggesting age selection. Observed TCR beta diversity per million T cells fell roughly linearly with age, and a significant reduction was already apparent by age roughly 41. Estimates of total diversity based on one million sequenced T cells were regarded as lower bounds and as underestimates.

The method behind the library was 5' RACE. TCRdb records Illumina HiSeq 2500 as the sequencer. A second roughly 7 to 11 cycle PCR used a sample-barcoded 5' primer and a J-beta primer mix. Each TCR beta cDNA molecule received a unique molecular identifier from a template-switch 5' adaptor carrying 12 random nucleotides. Each sample yielded at least 2.5 million CDR3-containing paired-end reads. All of the RNA was converted into first-strand cDNA using the Mint cDNA synthesis kit, with a TRBC-specific oligonucleotide serving as the primer. After uracil-DNA glycosylase treatment, a first 18-cycle PCR used universal primers M1SS and BC2_uni_R on all cDNA. For the original study's pipeline: For normalization, 1 million high-quality reads were randomly selected from each sample, with every read carrying a distinct molecular identifier. Reads with shared molecular identifiers were discarded instead of being binned into consensus sequences. MiTCR, set to a Q25 quality threshold and the strictest error-elimination algorithm, was used for CDR3 identification, clonotype clustering and error correction. Lower-bound total TCR beta diversity was estimated with a nonparametric unseen species model using Euler transformation. TCRdb itself trimmed the public reads at Q25 with fastp, ran MiXCR and retained productive beta chains. Here each entry gathers all rows of one CDR3 protein and keeps the most common genes and DNA. V and J calls and clone size were set by TCRdb, not the authors. The sample profile shows over 700,000 distinct CDR3 sequences; 20% to 25% of them were found once. Clones ranked in the top ten supply under 10% of the sample.

Donors were 39 systemically healthy Caucasian individuals from Russia aged about 6 to 100 years. Each donor gave about 9.7 milliliters of peripheral blood, drawn into EDTA-treated Vacutainer tubes. Ficoll-Paque density-gradient centrifugation was used to isolate PBMCs, with at least 7 million obtained per sample. Total RNA, at least 6 micrograms per sample, was extracted from PBMCs with Trizol reagent. Naive CD45RAhigh/CD27high T cell percentages were measured by flow cytometry on a PBMC aliquot from every donor. The same data also went into a second study, on T cells of mothers and their children. Looking at the second paper: Nine systemically healthy Caucasian individuals, comprising three mothers and their six children, were included as donors. cDNA synthesis consumed the entire amount of extracted RNA, loaded at approximately 1.5 ug RNA in each 15 ul reaction. In the second PCR, sample barcodes and 2-4 random nucleotides were introduced via the M1S primer. Over 9.5 million TCR beta CDR3 reads were obtained for each mother, and approximately 3 million reads were obtained for each child. Thymic selection similarly shapes TCR recombination output in related and unrelated pairs, with minor effect from inherited differences. Related mother-child pairs always showed normalized repertoire overlap that was slightly higher than in unrelated mother-child pairs, though the difference was never significant. With a sensitivity of 90 to 100 clones per million clonotypes, no persistent microchimeric T cell clones were detected. The study used deep NGS to compare TCR beta repertoires of mothers and children, seeking features distinguishing related mother-child pairs from unrelated individuals. Mothers averaged about 40 +/- 4 years of age and children averaged around 10 +/- 4 years. After adapter ligation was performed with NEBNext reagents, the libraries were sequenced on an Illumina HiSeq 2000 with 100+100 nt paired-end reads. Mother and child libraries were prepared a month apart and sequenced in separate runs to prevent cross-contamination. Each donor had between about 450,000 and 2,300,000 distinct TCR beta clonotypes identified. Naive TCR beta clonotypes were estimated from low-frequency clonotypes matched to each donor's FACS-determined naive share, without sorting.

Sequenced material: blood. The origin of this receptor is a boy between 5 and 17 years old in good health.

The sequence in DNA is TGTGCCAGCAGTTTAGACAGCTCCTGCGAGCAGTACTTC. It translates to CASSLDSSCEQYF. The chain is encoded by TRBV28 joined to TRBJ2-7; TRBD1 might be the D gene, on 5 matching bases. Taken from cysteine to phenylalanine, the CDR3 has 13 residues. The kept DNA is CDR3 alone, 39 bases in frame from the first base. CDR1 MDHEN and CDR2 SYDVKM are derived from the germline V gene.